These 16 T cell receptor beta chains originate from one sample sequenced in a study of T cells in Graves' hyperthyroidism and ophthalmopathy. TCR beta CDR3 regions were amplified from RNA. The HTBI set primed first-round TCR CDR3 RT-PCR. TCRdb recomputed calls from the multiplex PCR reads with MiXCR, one row per CDR3 protein. The sample holds about 210,000 distinct CDR3 sequences, 15% to 20% seen once. The sample taken for sequencing was blood. These receptors were collected from a middle-aged man with Graves' hyperthyroidism.

This clonotype came up many times. The chain recombines TRBV2 with TRBJ2-7; D is possibly TRBD2 (5 bases). The germline V gene has CDR1 SNHLY and CDR2 FYNNEI. V dropped 5 bases and J dropped 5 bases, with 16 bases sitting between them. The CDR3 is 14 residues long. The CDR3 nucleotides are TGTGCCAGCAGTCTACTAGTAAGTACGAACGAGCAGTACTTC. It specifies CASSLLVSTNEQYF.

This clonotype was detected many times. This sequence joins TRBV30 and TRBJ2-7, with D perhaps TRBD1 or TRBD2 (5 bases each). The CDR3 has 14 residues. V was clipped by 0 bases and J by 3 bases, with 12 bases between them. CDR1 is GTSNPN, CDR2 SVGIG, per germline (reference sequence). CDR3 region: CAWSVPAGSYEQYF. CDR3 bases: TGTGCCTGGAGTGTCCCGGCAGGGAGCTACGAGCAGTACTTC.

This clonotype was seen many times. This sequence joins TRBV7-2 and TRBJ2-2; D gene ambiguous. The CDR3 length is 14 residues. Germline V CDR1 and CDR2: SGHTA, FQGNSA. The ends were cut back, 5 bases at V and 4 bases at J, with 11 bases in the middle. CDR3 nucleotide sequence: TGTGCCAGCAGCATACGAAGTAGCACCGGGGAGCTGTTTTTT. It specifies CASSIRSSTGELFF.

V is TRBV5-1 and J is TRBJ2-5, with no clear D. The CDR3 totals 14 residues. CDR1 is SGHRS, CDR2 YFSETQ, per germline. V was shortened by 0 bases and J by 2 bases, with 8 bases between the two germline ends. The CDR3 loop reads CASSLGRWQETQYF. In DNA, the CDR3 is TGCGCCAGCAGCTTGGGCAGATGGCAAGAGACCCAGTACTTC.

This clonotype has only a few counts. The chain carries TRBV6-2 or TRBV6-3 and TRBJ2-1; 9 bases are a match to TRBD1. Germline CDR1 and CDR2: MNHEY and SVGEGT. The ends lost 4 bases at V and 5 bases at J; junction bases unmatched: 6. CDR3 length: 15 amino acids. The CDR3 loop reads CASSSSGQGHNEQFF. DNA for the CDR3: TGTGCCAGCAGTTCGTCGGGACAGGGCCACAATGAGCAGTTCTTC.

This clonotype was counted between two and nine times. The J gene is TRBJ2-3, the V gene TRBV20-1, with D maybe TRBD2 (5 bases). The length of the CDR3 is 15 residues. Trimming pared 2 bases from V and 0 bases from J, leaving 12 bases between. The germline gives CDR1 DFQATT, CDR2 SNEGSKA (reference sequence). CDR3 DNA sequence: TGCAGTGCTAGAACACCGGGAATTAGCACAGATACGCAGTATTTT. It yields the protein CSARTPGISTDTQYF.

The chain links TRBV19 to TRBJ2-5; perhaps TRBD2 as D (5 bases). CDR1 LNHDA and CDR2 SQIVND come from the germline V gene (reference sequence). The V end lost 2 bases, the J end lost 5 bases, and 18 bases lay between the germline ends. The CDR3 consists of 16 residues. The CDR3: CASSILDPEGGETQYF. In nucleotides, the CDR3 is TGTGCCAGTAGTATACTGGACCCTGAAGGCGGGGAGACCCAGTACTTC. The full variable domain, with the rest looked up from reference TRBV19 and TRBJ2-5, is DGGITQSPKYLFRKEGQNVTLSCEQNLNHDAMYWYRQDPGQGLRLIYYSQIVNDFQKGDIAEGYSVSREKKESFPLTVTSAQKNPTAFYLCASSILDPEGGETQYFGPGTRLLVL.

The sample holds a few counts of this clonotype. The rearrangement links TRBV12-3 or TRBV12-4 to TRBJ1-1, with no clear D. Trimming shortened V by 5 bases and J by 5 bases, and 9 bases separated the two germline ends. This CDR3 spans 12 amino acids. The CDR3 DNA reads as TGTGCCAGCAGTCTACAACGGACTGAAGCTTTCTTT. This sequence encodes CASSLQRTEAFF.

This clonotype was counted ten times or more. The V gene is TRBV7-2, the J gene TRBJ2-7; TRBD2 matches 8 bases. V trimming: 4 bases; J trimming: 6 bases; junction bases outside the gene matches: 11. Looked up from germline, CDR1 is SGHTA and CDR2 is FQGNSA. The CDR3 runs to 15 residues. The CDR3 here is CASSSGRGGAREQYF. The CDR3 DNA follows: TGTGCCAGCAGCTCGGGACGGGGGGGGGCACGCGAGCAGTACTTC.

The rearrangement joins TRBV12-3 or TRBV12-4 to TRBJ1-5; a possible D gene is TRBD1 (5 bases). V lost 1 base and J lost 6, with 10 bases in between. There are 14 residues in the CDR3. CDR3 bases: TGTGCCAGCAGTTTAGAAGGGGCCTTTCAGCCCCAGCATTTT. It codes for CASSLEGAFQPQHF.

This clonotype has only a few counts. This chain uses TRBV20-1 with TRBJ1-2; 12 positions agree with TRBD1. The CDR3 is made up of 13 amino acids. Germline-derived CDR1 and CDR2 are DFQATT and SNEGSKA (reference sequence). V was clipped by 6 bases and J by 4 bases; unmatched bases: 3. The CDR3 protein is CSAGDRGLYGYTF. CDR3 in DNA: TGCAGTGCAGGGGACAGGGGGCTCTATGGCTACACCTTC.

The table lists this clonotype with a count of one. This sequence joins TRBV20-1 and TRBJ2-1; 10 nucleotides align to TRBD2. Germline V gene data show CDR1 as DFQATT and CDR2 as SNEGSKA (reference sequence). CDR3 length: 16 residues. With V trimmed by 5 bases and J by 2 bases, 9 bases remained unmatched. CDR3 residues: CSADREGTSAYNEQFF. The CDR3 DNA sequence: TGCAGTGCTGACCGAGAAGGGACTAGCGCCTACAATGAGCAGTTCTTC.

Ten or more counts support this clonotype. The CDR3: CASSEAGTGDYEQYF. CDR3 DNA: TGTGCCAGCAGTGAAGCCGGGACAGGAGACTACGAGCAGTACTTC. The rearrangement joins TRBV6-1 to TRBJ2-7, with 8 nucleotides matching TRBD1. CDR1 and CDR2 from the germline V gene are MNHNS and SASEGT. This CDR3 is built from 15 residues. V lost 0 bases and J lost 3; bases outside the gene matches: 4.

This clonotype was counted only a few times. The rearrangement uses TRBV5-1 and TRBJ2-5; D call uncertain. The CDR3 runs 13 residues. V shed 3 bases and J shed 2 bases, with 8 bases lying between them. Germline V gene sequence: CDR1 SGHRS, CDR2 YFSETQ. CDR3 sequence reads: CASSWVGQETQYF. The CDR3 coding sequence is TGCGCCAGCAGCTGGGTCGGTCAAGAGACCCAGTACTTC.

The rearrangement joins TRBV5-4 to TRBJ2-5; D is possibly TRBD1 (6 bases). V lost 4 bases and J lost 3, with 16 bases in between. This CDR3 is 15 amino acids long. From germline, CDR1 is SGHNT and CDR2 YYREEE (reference sequence). CDR3 sequence: CASSGTGFSEETQYF. DNA for the CDR3: TGTGCCAGCAGCGGTACAGGGTTTAGCGAAGAGACCCAGTACTTC.

In its sample, this clonotype was seen many times. The rearrangement links TRBV6-2 or TRBV6-3 to TRBJ2-2, with 11 positions matching TRBD2. Germline trimming cut 5 bases from V and 0 bases from J; bases unmatched to any gene: 5. The V gene's germline CDR1 is MNHEY and CDR2 SVGEGT. CDR3 length equals 17 residues. In DNA, the CDR3 is TGTGCCAGCAGTACCCGACTAGCGGGAACGAACACCGGGGAGCTGTTTTTT. This translates into CASSTRLAGTNTGELFF.